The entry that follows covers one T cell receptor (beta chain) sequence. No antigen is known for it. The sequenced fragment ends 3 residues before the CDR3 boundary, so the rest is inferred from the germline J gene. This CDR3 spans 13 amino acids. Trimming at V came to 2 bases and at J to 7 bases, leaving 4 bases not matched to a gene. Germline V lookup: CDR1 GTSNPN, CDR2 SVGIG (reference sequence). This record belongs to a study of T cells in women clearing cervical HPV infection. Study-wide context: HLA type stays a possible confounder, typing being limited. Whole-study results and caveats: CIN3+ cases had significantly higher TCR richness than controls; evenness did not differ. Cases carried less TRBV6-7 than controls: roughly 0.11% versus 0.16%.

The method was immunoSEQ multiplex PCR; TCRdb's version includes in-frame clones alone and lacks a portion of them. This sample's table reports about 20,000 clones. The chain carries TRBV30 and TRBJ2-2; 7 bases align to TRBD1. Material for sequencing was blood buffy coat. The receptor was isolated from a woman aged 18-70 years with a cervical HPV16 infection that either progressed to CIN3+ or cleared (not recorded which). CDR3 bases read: TGTGCCTGGAGTAAGACAGGGTTCGGGGAG. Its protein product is CAWSKTGFGE. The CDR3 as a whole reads CAWSKTGFGELFF.